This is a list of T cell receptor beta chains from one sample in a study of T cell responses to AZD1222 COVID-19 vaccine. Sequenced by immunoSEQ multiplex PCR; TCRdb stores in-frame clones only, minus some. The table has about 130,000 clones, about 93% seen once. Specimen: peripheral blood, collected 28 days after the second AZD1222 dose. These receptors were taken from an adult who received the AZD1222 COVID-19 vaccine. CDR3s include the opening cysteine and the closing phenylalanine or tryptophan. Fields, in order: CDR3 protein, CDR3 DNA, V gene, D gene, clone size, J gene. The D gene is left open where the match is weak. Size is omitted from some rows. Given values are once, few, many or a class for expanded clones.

CDR3: CASSLGVRETQYF
DNA: TGCGCCAGCAGCCTCGGGGTTAGAGAGACCCAGTACTTC
V: TRBV5-1
D: -
size: -
J: TRBJ2-5

CDR3: CASKPGHTNEKLFF
DNA: TGTGCCAGCAAGCCGGGCCACACTAATGAAAAACTGTTTTTT
V: TRBV27
D: -
size: once
J: TRBJ1-4

CDR3: CASSQDRGRYGYTF
DNA: TGTGCCAGTAGTCAGGACAGGGGAAGGTATGGCTACACCTTC
V: TRBV19
D: TRBD1
size: -
J: TRBJ1-2

CDR3: CASSQDWPPVTEAFF
DNA: TGCGCCAGCAGCCAAGATTGGCCCCCGGTCACTGAAGCTTTCTTT
V: TRBV4-3
D: -
size: many
J: TRBJ1-1

CDR3: CASRTGQNYGYTF
DNA: TGTGCCAGCAGAACGGGACAGAACTATGGCTACACCTTC
V: TRBV27
D: TRBD1
size: -
J: TRBJ1-2

CDR3: CASSQVGGQVSQPQHF
DNA: TGTGCCAGCAGCCAAGTGGGGGGTCAGGTCAGTCAGCCCCAGCATTTT
V: TRBV4-2
D: -
size: -
J: TRBJ1-5

CDR3: CASSGKNRDRGPFVNTEAFF
DNA: TGTGCCAGCAGTGGGAAGAACCGGGACAGGGGGCCTTTCGTGAACACTGAAGCTTTCTTT
V: TRBV6-1
D: TRBD1
size: -
J: TRBJ1-1

CDR3: CASSYSIAEHYGYTF
DNA: TGTGCCAGCAGTTACTCAATCGCAGAACACTATGGCTACACCTTC
V: TRBV6-5
D: -
size: -
J: TRBJ1-2

CDR3: CASSPAGQGEETQYF
DNA: TGTGCCAGCAGCCCCGCTGGACAGGGCGAAGAGACCCAGTACTTC
V: TRBV5-6
D: TRBD1
size: -
J: TRBJ2-5

CDR3: CASSKGTKNYGYTF
DNA: TGTGCCAGCAGCAAAGGGACAAAAAACTATGGCTACACCTTC
V: TRBV21-1
D: -
size: -
J: TRBJ1-2

CDR3: CASSTWDSTEAFF
DNA: TGTGCCAGCAGTACATGGGACAGTACTGAAGCTTTCTTT
V: TRBV6-5
D: TRBD1
size: -
J: TRBJ1-1

CDR3: CATSDSVRPHEQYF
DNA: TGTGCCACCAGTGACAGTGTAAGGCCTCACGAGCAGTACTTC
V: TRBV24-1
D: -
size: -
J: TRBJ2-7

CDR3: CATDRGHRDTEAFF
DNA: TGTGCCACGGACAGGGGGCATAGGGACACTGAAGCTTTCTTT
V: TRBV19
D: TRBD1
size: -
J: TRBJ1-1

CDR3: CASSQGSYNNSPLHF
DNA: TGTGCCAGCAGCCAGGGGTCTTATAATAATTCACCCCTCCACTTT
V: TRBV3-1/TRBV3-2
D: -
size: once
J: TRBJ1-6

CDR3: CAWNPGVGKRGREKLFF
DNA: TGTGCCTGGAACCCCGGGGTGGGTAAGAGGGGAAGAGAAAAACTGTTTTTT
V: TRBV30
D: -
size: -
J: TRBJ1-4

CDR3: CASSPIPAYEQYF
DNA: TGTGCCAGCAGCCCGATCCCGGCCTACGAGCAGTACTTC
V: TRBV6-5
D: -
size: -
J: TRBJ2-7

CDR3: CASSQDQDAEQYF
DNA: TGCGCCAGCAGCCAAGATCAGGACGCTGAGCAGTACTTC
V: TRBV4-1
D: -
size: -
J: TRBJ2-7

CDR3: CASSPDSRREQFF
DNA: TGTGCCAGCAGCCCCGACAGTAGAAGAGAGCAGTTCTTC
V: TRBV5-4
D: -
size: -
J: TRBJ2-1

CDR3: CASSGEYGYNEQFF
DNA: TGTGCCAGCTCAGGGGAATACGGCTACAATGAGCAGTTCTTC
V: TRBV10-3
D: -
size: -
J: TRBJ2-1

CDR3: CASSNGRSYEQYF
DNA: TGTGCCAGTAGTAATGGACGGTCCTACGAGCAGTACTTC
V: TRBV19
D: -
size: once
J: TRBJ2-7

CDR3: CASTGPGNTEAFF
DNA: TGTGCCAGCACGGGGCCGGGAAACACTGAAGCTTTCTTT
V: TRBV12-3/TRBV12-4
D: -
size: -
J: TRBJ1-1

CDR3: CASSQDGGPGNTIYF
DNA: TGCGCCAGCAGCCAAGATGGAGGGCCCGGAAACACCATATATTTT
V: TRBV4-1
D: -
size: -
J: TRBJ1-3

CDR3: CASSLKPGELFF
DNA: TGTGCCAGCAGCTTGAAACCCGGGGAGCTGTTTTTT
V: TRBV7-9
D: -
size: once
J: TRBJ2-2

CDR3: CASSLYRNTEAFF
DNA: TGTGCCAGCAGCTTGTACAGGAACACTGAAGCTTTCTTT
V: TRBV5-4
D: -
size: -
J: TRBJ1-1

CDR3: CASSLGSGMINEQFF
DNA: TGTGCCAGCAGCCTCGGATCTGGGATGATCAATGAGCAGTTCTTC
V: TRBV13
D: -
size: -
J: TRBJ2-1

CDR3: CASSLGRNQPQHF
DNA: TGTGCCAGCAGCTTAGGCCGGAATCAGCCCCAGCATTTT
V: TRBV11-1
D: -
size: -
J: TRBJ1-5

CDR3: CASSQGGQHYEQYF
DNA: TGTGCCAGCAGCCAAGGGGGACAGCACTACGAGCAGTACTTC
V: TRBV4-2
D: TRBD1
size: -
J: TRBJ2-7

CDR3: CASSAPGLAAPGAEQYF
DNA: TGTGCCAGCAGTGCCCCGGGACTAGCGGCCCCAGGGGCCGAGCAGTACTTC
V: TRBV28
D: TRBD2
size: -
J: TRBJ2-7

CDR3: CASSALSAKGTNEKLFF
DNA: TGTGCCAGTAGTGCCCTTTCGGCGAAGGGGACTAATGAAAAACTGTTTTTT
V: TRBV19
D: -
size: -
J: TRBJ1-4

CDR3: CASSTGANTEAFF
DNA: TGTGCTAGCTCTACGGGGGCGAACACTGAAGCTTTCTTT
V: TRBV12-5
D: -
size: -
J: TRBJ1-1

CDR3: CASIRRGGETGGYTF
DNA: TGTGCCAGCATTCGCCGGGGGGGGGAGACAGGAGGCTACACCTTC
V: TRBV27
D: -
size: -
J: TRBJ1-2

CDR3: CASSIGEGYTGELFF
DNA: TGTGCCAGTAGTATAGGGGAGGGGTACACCGGGGAGCTGTTTTTT
V: TRBV19
D: TRBD2
size: -
J: TRBJ2-2

CDR3: CASSLGTGGTEAFF
DNA: TGTGCCAGCAGTCTCGGGACAGGGGGCACTGAAGCTTTCTTT
V: TRBV6-6
D: TRBD1
size: -
J: TRBJ1-1

CDR3: CASSIAGGLQPQHF
DNA: TGTGCCAGTAGTATCGCCGGGGGGCTTCAGCCCCAGCATTTT
V: TRBV19
D: -
size: once
J: TRBJ1-5

CDR3: CASTDGRANEKLFF
DNA: TGTGCCAGCACCGACGGCAGGGCGAATGAAAAACTGTTTTTT
V: TRBV6-5
D: -
size: -
J: TRBJ1-4

CDR3: CASSHIASGAAGTEAFF
DNA: TGTGCCAGCAGTCACATAGCCTCCGGGGCGGCTGGCACTGAAGCTTTCTTT
V: TRBV6-6
D: -
size: -
J: TRBJ1-1

CDR3: CASSLEAGYTEAFF
DNA: TGTGCCAGCAGCTTAGAGGCGGGATACACTGAAGCTTTCTTT
V: TRBV7-6
D: -
size: -
J: TRBJ1-1

CDR3: CASRRTGLNTEAFF
DNA: TGTGCCAGCCGACGGACAGGATTGAACACTGAAGCTTTCTTT
V: TRBV7-9
D: TRBD1
size: -
J: TRBJ1-1

CDR3: CASSPGQGDNSPLHF
DNA: TGTGCCAGCAGCCCCGGACAGGGAGATAATTCACCCCTCCACTTT
V: TRBV7-2
D: TRBD1
size: -
J: TRBJ1-6

CDR3: CASSLGPFSATDTQYF
DNA: TGCGCCAGCAGCCTAGGACCTTTTTCAGCCACAGATACGCAGTATTTT
V: TRBV5-1
D: -
size: -
J: TRBJ2-3

CDR3: CASSLVSQGPEQFF
DNA: TGTGCCAGCAGCTTAGTGTCTCAGGGGCCTGAGCAGTTCTTC
V: TRBV11-2
D: -
size: once
J: TRBJ2-1

CDR3: CASRSPLDTGELFF
DNA: TGTGCCAGCAGGTCCCCTCTGGACACCGGGGAGCTGTTTTTT
V: TRBV9
D: -
size: once
J: TRBJ2-2

CDR3: CASKFPTPDRGYTF
DNA: TGTGCCAGTAAATTCCCCACCCCCGACCGTGGCTACACCTTC
V: TRBV19
D: -
size: -
J: TRBJ1-2

CDR3: CASIQGGDTGELFF
DNA: TGTGCCAGCATCCAGGGGGGGGACACCGGGGAGCTGTTTTTT
V: TRBV28
D: -
size: -
J: TRBJ2-2

CDR3: CASSRLGQGGTEAFF
DNA: TGCGCCAGCAGTAGACTGGGGCAGGGGGGAACTGAAGCTTTCTTT
V: TRBV5-1
D: TRBD1
size: -
J: TRBJ1-1

CDR3: CASSRRTVNTEAFF
DNA: TGTGCCAGCAGCCGACGGACAGTAAACACTGAAGCTTTCTTT
V: TRBV5-6
D: -
size: -
J: TRBJ1-1

CDR3: CATSREGTDNEQFF
DNA: TGTGCCACCAGCAGGGAAGGAACTGACAATGAGCAGTTCTTC
V: TRBV15
D: -
size: -
J: TRBJ2-1

CDR3: CASSPPLVGEQETQYF
DNA: TGTGCCAGCAGCCCTCCTTTAGTCGGGGAGCAAGAGACCCAGTACTTC
V: TRBV7-9
D: -
size: -
J: TRBJ2-5

CDR3: CASSLVQGPYEQYF
DNA: TGTGCCAGCAGCTTAGTACAGGGACCCTACGAGCAGTACTTC
V: TRBV7-2
D: -
size: -
J: TRBJ2-7

CDR3: CASSKQGVGQPQHF
DNA: TGTGCCAGCAGTAAACAGGGCGTCGGTCAGCCCCAGCATTTT
V: TRBV3-1/TRBV3-2
D: -
size: -
J: TRBJ1-5

CDR3: CASSYGASGGAETQYF
DNA: TGTGCCAGCAGTTACGGAGCTAGCGGGGGAGCAGAGACCCAGTACTTC
V: TRBV6-2/TRBV6-3
D: TRBD2
size: -
J: TRBJ2-5

CDR3: CASSQGQGQPQHF
DNA: TGTGCCAGCAGCCAAGGACAGGGCCAGCCCCAGCATTTT
V: TRBV28
D: TRBD1
size: once
J: TRBJ1-5

CDR3: CASSLDSLEKLFF
DNA: TGCGCCAGCAGCTTGGATAGCCTGGAAAAACTGTTTTTT
V: TRBV5-1
D: -
size: once
J: TRBJ1-4